The 6 T cell receptor beta chains below were found in one sample sequenced in a study of blood T cell repertoires in COVID-19. TCRdb's copy holds only in-frame clones and misses some; the assay was immunoSEQ multiplex PCR. The data contain under 75,000 clones, around 77% of them singletons. The specimen sequenced was peripheral blood. The receptors here all came from a woman in her 70s with COVID-19, enrolled during active disease.

This clone came up a few times. The chain carries TRBV4-3 and TRBJ2-7, with D possibly being TRBD2 (5 bases). CDR1 LGHNA and CDR2 YSLEER come from the germline V gene. V lost 6 bases, J lost 2 bases, and 20 bases lay in between. The CDR3 covers 16 residues. The CDR3 reads CASSPRTRGCTYEQYV. In DNA form, the CDR3 reads TGCGCCAGCAGTCCCCGGACCCGGGGTTGTACCTACGAGCAGTACGTC.

V gene TRBV5-1 combines with J gene TRBJ2-5; maybe TRBD1 (6 bases). V was cut by 1 base and J by 3 bases, with 13 bases left in between. Germline V gene lookup returns CDR1 SGHRS and CDR2 YFSETQ. The CDR3 contains 15 residues. CDR3 DNA: TGCGCCAGCAGCTTGACAGGGATGGCTAAAGAGACCCAGTACTTC. Protein product: CASSLTGMAKETQYF.

The chain carries TRBV7-2 and TRBJ2-1; tentative D call: TRBD1 (6 bases). The germline V and J ends were trimmed by 5 bases and 10 bases, with 15 bases remaining between them. This CDR3 comprises 13 residues. Germline CDR1 and CDR2: SGHTA and FQGNSA. For the CDR3, the DNA is TGTGCCAGCAGCGCCTCAGGGGTAGGGGAGCAGTTCTTC. Translating gives CASSASGVGEQFF. The complete variable domain, with remaining parts taken from reference TRBV7-2 and TRBJ2-1, reads GAGVSQSPSNKVTEKGKDVELRCDPISGHTALYWYRQSLGQGLEFLIYFQGNSAPDKSGLPSDRFSAERTGGSVSTLTIQRTQQEDSAVYLCASSASGVGEQFFGPGTRLTVL.

This clone occurred a few times. The chain joins TRBV4-1 to TRBJ2-5; the match to TRBD1 covers 8 bases. After removal of 3 bases from V and 4 bases from J, the junction contained 13 bases not matched to a gene. CDR3 size: 17 residues. Germline CDR1 and CDR2: MGHRA and YSYEKL. CDR3 in DNA: TGCGCCAGCAGCCAGACCTTACTAGCAGGGGGCAGAGAGACCCAGTACTTC. Protein product: CASSQTLLAGGRETQYF.

The CDR3 protein is CASSFRADTQYF. CDR3 sequence (DNA): TGTGCCAGCAGTTTCAGGGCAGATACGCAGTATTTT. The chain joins TRBV6-6 to TRBJ2-3, with D tentatively TRBD1 (5 bases). The V end was cut by 4 bases, the J end by 4 bases, with 6 bases between. Per the germline V gene, CDR1 is MNHNY and CDR2 is SVGAGI (reference sequence). The CDR3 runs to 12 residues.

This chain uses TRBV29-1 with TRBJ2-7, with TRBD1 identical over 11 bases. The CDR3 consists of 15 residues. The germline gives CDR1 SQVTM, CDR2 ANQGSEA. J was trimmed by 5 bases and V by 1 base; bases with no gene match: 7. The CDR3 sequence is CSVEGRTGGKDEQYF. CDR3 coding DNA: TGCAGCGTTGAAGGGAGGACAGGGGGCAAGGACGAGCAGTACTTC.